This T cell receptor beta chain was captured by sequencing in a study of siplizumab effects on memory and regulatory T cells (dated by TCRdb to the late 2010s). A note on the overall study: The effect of the anti-CD2 antibody siplizumab on alloreactive T-cell subsets was examined in allogeneic mixed lymphocyte reactions constructed from human PBMCs.

The library was built by means of the immunoSEQ multiplex PCR assay. Each sample had some 9.7 x 10^4 TCR templates assayed by the deep sequencing platform. Genomic DNA extracted from sorted T cells was used for TCRbeta CDR3 sequencing. As for the original processing: Clonal analysis of TCRbeta CDR3 data was done in the R programming language. Alloreactive CD4+ and CD8+ clones were identified by comparing unstimulated samples to CFSE-low samples taken after the reaction. Regulatory or non-regulatory origin of alloreactive CD4+ clones was assigned by matching sequences to the sorted unstimulated Treg and non-Treg repertoires. This immuneACCESS table, as held by TCRdb, lists in-frame sequences with V and J called but not all clones. Of the missing ones, under half trace to an unresolved V gene in checked studies; the others have no known cause. V, J and clone size are taken as reported in that table, and D and trimming were inferred from the DNA itself. The sample table holds some 97,000 clones, of which just over 90% were seen once. The ten largest clones represent around 0.73% of the sample.

Sorted unstimulated T cells and proliferating T cells recovered from mixed lymphocyte reactions underwent TCRbeta CDR3 sequencing. Fresh whole blood from approximately ten HLA-typed healthy donors was used to isolate PBMCs. Unstimulated CD4+ regulatory T cells were FACS-sorted to map the origin of alloreactive clones. The sample holds one count of this clone. There is no known antigen for this receptor. Base qualities are not provided; no much larger clone lies one nucleotide away. On the study overall, not on this receptor specifically: Of the alloreactive CD4+ clones that could be mapped, the Treg-derived share averaged about 63% with siplizumab compared with around 27% in control reactions. Siplizumab significantly reduced the cumulative frequency of alloreactive sequences traceable to unstimulated CD4+ memory T cells. Compared with memory T cells, unstimulated naive T cells appeared more diverse, and naive cells seemed to make a substantial contribution to the alloresponse. Sequences below about 10^-5 frequency were poorly captured, so only a minor fraction of alloreactive clones could be mapped to unstimulated subsets. A naive or memory phenotype could not be assigned to roughly 75-96% of proliferating CD4+ or CD8+ clones. Whether proliferating Tregs from siplizumab cultures actually had suppressive function was not functionally confirmed.

The TCR sequence derives from a human donor in good health. What was sequenced was Tregs sorted from blood.

The encoded CDR3 is CASGLSNPVNEQFF. The bases are TGTGCTAGTGGTTTGTCCAACCCCGTGAATGAGCAGTTCTTC. The chain is made from TRBV12-5 and TRBJ2-1; there is no confident call for the D gene. From a lookup of the germline V gene, CDR1 and CDR2 are LGHNT and FRNRAP. The CDR3 goes from the cysteine to the phenylalanine over 14 residues. The read is trimmed to its CDR3 DNA, 42 bases read in frame from base 1. The trim is 2 bases for V and 7 bases for J, with a gap of 12 bases between the germline ends.